This T cell receptor beta chain is from a study of blood T cell repertoires in COVID-19. Study details: COVID-19 samples, acute and convalescent, were from the United States, Italy and Spain. T cells, B-cell-depleted T cells, or PBMCs provided the cDNA or gDNA that served as material.

Profiling relied on immunoSEQ multiplex PCR, and the TCRdb table lists in-frame clones only, not all of them. This sample has roughly 100,000 clones, with roughly nine tenths found just once. Germline trimming cut 5 bases from V and 4 bases from J; bases unmatched to any gene: 6. Germline values: CDR1 SGHRS, CDR2 YFSETQ. The CDR3 runs 14 residues. This TCR came from a human donor in a cohort sampled during active COVID-19. Input material: peripheral blood. The rearrangement joins TRBV5-1 to TRBJ2-5; TRBD1 matches at 9 bases. The CDR3 protein is CASRPGTGRETQYF. The CDR3 DNA sequence: TGCGCCAGCAGGCCCGGGACAGGGAGAGAGACCCAGTACTTC.